Shown below are 15 T cell receptor beta chains from a single sample sequenced in a study of OX40 agonist ivuxolimab in advanced cancers. Data came from immunoSEQ multiplex PCR; TCRdb stores just in-frame clones and leaves some out. Here the sample spans roughly 54,000 clones, roughly 86% being singletons. The sequenced sample was CD4+ or CD8+ T cells sorted from blood, obtained in a trial of the OX40 agonist ivuxolimab. Receptors originate from an adult with an advanced solid tumor such as melanoma, head and neck, liver or kidney cancer.

The chain carries TRBV7-9 and TRBJ1-2; D remains ambiguous. The germline V gene has CDR1 SEHNR and CDR2 FQNEAQ (reference sequence). This CDR3 is 13 amino acids long. The V end lost 2 bases, the J end lost 1 base, and 5 bases lay between the germline ends. The CDR3 is CASSLQINYGYTF. The CDR3 DNA reads as TGTGCCAGCAGCTTACAAATTAACTATGGCTACACCTTC.

The V call is TRBV6-5, the J call TRBJ2-5, with D unresolved. The CDR3 runs 14 residues. V was cut by 5 bases and J by 7 bases, with 17 bases left in between. The germline gives CDR1 MNHEY, CDR2 SVGAGI. CDR3 in amino acids: CASSPLTAKWTQYF. The CDR3, as DNA: TGTGCCAGCAGTCCCCTAACAGCGAAATGGACCCAGTACTTC.

This clone was found a few times. This chain joins TRBV6-1 and TRBJ2-1, with TRBD1 matching over 7 bases. CDR3 size: 14 residues. From germline, CDR1 is MNHNS and CDR2 SASEGT. The V and J ends lost 6 bases and 13 bases, in that order; junction bases with no gene match: 15. This chain's CDR3 is CASRAGTAKIEQFF. The CDR3 nucleotides read TGTGCCAGCAGGGCCGGGACAGCAAAAATTGAACAGTTCTTC.

The CDR3 DNA reads as TGCGCCAGCAGCTTTGACAGCTACGAGCAGTACTTC. This sequence encodes CASSFDSYEQYF. The chain has TRBV5-1 and TRBJ2-7; D is perhaps TRBD1 (5 bases). V shed 2 bases and J shed 3 bases, with 6 bases lying between them. The germline gives CDR1 SGHRS, CDR2 YFSETQ. The CDR3 loop spans 12 amino acids. Looking up the rest from reference TRBV5-1 and TRBJ2-7 gives the full variable domain: KAGVTQTPRYLIKTRGQQVTLSCSPISGHRSVSWYQQTPGQGLQFLFEYFSETQRNKGNFPGRFSGRQFSNSRSEMNVSTLELGDSALYLCASSFDSYEQYFGPGTRLTVT.

V is TRBV7-8 and J is TRBJ2-7; D may be TRBD1 (5 bases). V was trimmed by 5 bases and J by 1 base, leaving 15 bases between them. This CDR3 contains 15 residues. The germline CDR1 and CDR2 sequences are SGHVS and FQNEAQ. The CDR3 DNA reads TGTGCCAGCAGCCCCGTTTCACAGGCTTCCTACGAGCAGTACTTC. Its protein is CASSPVSQASYEQYF.

The chain carries TRBV29-1 and TRBJ1-1; TRBD1 matches at 9 bases. Trimming took 4 bases from V and 7 from J; bases not matched to a gene: 7. The length of the CDR3 is 13 residues. Germline V gene sequence: CDR1 SQVTM, CDR2 ANQGSEA. CDR3 sequence (DNA): TGCAGCGTTGTTGAGCCGGGACAGGGTGAAGCTTTCTTT. It codes for CSVVEPGQGEAFF. Complete variable domain (other parts from reference TRBV29-1 and TRBJ1-1): SAVISQKPSRDICQRGTSLTIQCQVDSQVTMMFWYRQQPGQSLTLIATANQGSEATYESGFVIDKFPISRPNLTFSTLTVSNMSPEDSSIYLCSVVEPGQGEAFFGQGTRLTVV.

The chain joins TRBV7-2 to TRBJ2-7; D is possibly TRBD2 (6 bases). The germline CDR1 and CDR2 sequences are SGHTA and FQGNSA. The CDR3 length is 16 residues. Trimming left V 4 bases short and J 4 bases short, with 20 bases between. CDR3 in amino acids: CASSSYSGLQEYEQYF. The CDR3 bases are TGTGCCAGCAGCTCATATAGCGGACTACAAGAATACGAGCAGTACTTC.

J is TRBJ2-2 and V is TRBV6-1; D gene unclear. The germline CDR1 and CDR2 sequences are MNHNS and SASEGT. The germline V and J ends were trimmed by 6 bases and 8 bases, with 13 bases remaining between them. This CDR3 region has 13 residues. The CDR3 coding sequence is TGTGCCAGCAGGTCATGGTCCTCGGGGGAGCTGTTTTTT. Amino acids: CASRSWSSGELFF.

This clone was recorded once. V and J are TRBV7-2 and TRBJ2-1; 8 bases are shared with TRBD2. This CDR3 region has 16 residues. The V gene end was trimmed by 0 bases and the J gene end by 4 bases; junction bases not matched to a gene: 5. The V gene's germline CDR1 is SGHTA and CDR2 FQGNSA. The chain's CDR3 is CASSLAGAGEYNEQFF. The CDR3 nucleotides read TGTGCCAGCAGCTTAGCGGGAGCGGGAGAGTACAATGAGCAGTTCTTC.

This clone was counted only a few times. This sequence joins TRBV7-9 and TRBJ1-3, with D tentatively TRBD1 (5 bases). CDR1 is SEHNR and CDR2 is FQNEAQ in the germline V gene (reference sequence). The germline V and J ends were trimmed by 4 bases and 2 bases, with 15 bases remaining between them. The CDR3 spans 16 residues. The CDR3 DNA follows: TGTGCCAGCAGCTCCACCGCAGGGTCACCTGGAAACACCATATATTTT. It specifies CASSSTAGSPGNTIYF.

This clone was observed once. The J gene is TRBJ2-5, the V gene TRBV9, with D possibly TRBD2 on 6 matching bases. The CDR3 is 14 amino acids. The germline V and J ends were trimmed by 3 bases and 5 bases, with 14 bases remaining between them. CDR1 is SGDLS and CDR2 is YYNGEE in the germline V gene. CDR3 amino acids: CASSGGTYRETQYF. CDR3 bases: TGTGCCAGCAGCGGCGGGACCTATCGGGAGACCCAGTACTTC.

V usage is TRBV4-1 and J usage is TRBJ2-2; D may be TRBD1 or TRBD2 (5 bases each). Looked up from germline, CDR1 is MGHRA and CDR2 is YSYEKL. The CDR3 spans 19 residues. With 3 bases removed from V and 0 bases from J, the gap between germline ends came to 20 bases. In DNA, the CDR3 is TGCGCCAGCAGCCATCCACGAGGAGAGGGACCGACGAACACCGGGGAGCTGTTTTTT. Its protein product is CASSHPRGEGPTNTGELFF.

The rearrangement links TRBV28 to TRBJ2-7, with TRBD1 identical over 9 bases. Germline V gene data show CDR1 as MDHEN and CDR2 as SYDVKM. The trim removed 10 bases at V and 3 bases at J, leaving 7 bases unmatched. This CDR3 has 13 amino acids. The CDR3 region is CAIRRQGVYEQYF. DNA of the CDR3: TGTGCCATCCGCCGACAGGGGGTCTACGAGCAGTACTTC.

This sequence joins TRBV2 and TRBJ1-2; TRBD1 might be the D (6 bases). Germline CDR1 and CDR2: SNHLY and FYNNEI. The CDR3 sequence is 15 residues long. The V end lost 0 bases, the J end lost 1 base, and 9 bases lay between the germline ends. The CDR3, as DNA: TGTGCCAGCAGTGAAGCAATGGACAGTAACTATGGCTACACCTTC. It specifies CASSEAMDSNYGYTF.

As to this clone: Other DNA variants within this sample encode the same CDR3. The rearrangement links TRBV12-5 to TRBJ1-1; TRBD1 matches 10 bases. Germline CDR1 LGHNT, CDR2 FRNRAP. Trimming at V came to 1 base and at J to 1 base, leaving 0 bases not matched to a gene. The CDR3 length is 15 residues. This CDR3 is CASGLGTGGNTEAFF. CDR3 DNA sequence: TGTGCTAGTGGTTTGGGGACAGGGGGGAACACTGAAGCTTTCTTT.